Below, 13 T cell receptor beta chains from the same sample are listed, as sequenced in a study of vaccination and CD4 T cells after COVID-19. This sample's treatment: 10-day PBMC culture with coronavirus spike peptide pools or control peptides (ViraFEST assay). CD4+ T lymphocytes from the unexposed donor were collected before the COVID-19 pandemic (2011-2018). The Oncomine TCR Beta short-read assay generated sequence data from the DNA of cultured CD4+ T cells. TCRdb fed the PCR reads into MiXCR, producing one record per CDR3 protein. The sample lists thousands of distinct CDR3 sequences; roughly 27% were seen once. Their antigens are not known. What was sequenced was CD4+ T cells from blood, cultured in vitro. These receptors were taken from a human donor in good health.

This clonotype was found a few times. The chain combines TRBV19 with TRBJ1-2, with 12 bases that match TRBD1. The CDR3 is made up of 16 amino acids. CDR1 is LNHDA, CDR2 SQIVND, per germline (reference sequence). V lost 4 bases to trimming and J lost 6 bases; unmatched junction nucleotides: 9. CDR3 DNA sequence: TGTGCCAGTAGTAGGGGACGGGACAGGGGGCAAGATGGCTACACCTTC. Translation gives CASSRGRDRGQDGYTF.

This chain uses TRBV7-6 with TRBJ1-1; D is possibly TRBD1 (6 bases). V lost 3 bases and J 4 bases, leaving 9 bases between the germline ends. Looked up from germline, CDR1 is SGHVS and CDR2 is FNYEAQ. The CDR3 is 13 residues long. The DNA for the CDR3 is TGTGCCAGCAGCTTGGACAGAGGCACTGAAGCTTTCTTT. Its protein is CASSLDRGTEAFF.

This chain links TRBV25-1 with TRBJ1-1; possible D gene TRBD1, 6 bases. V was pared by 8 bases and J by 7 bases, with 14 bases between. Germline values: CDR1 MGHDK, CDR2 SYGVNS. This CDR3 spans 12 amino acids. CDR3 residues: CASGRDNYEAFF. The CDR3 coding sequence is TGTGCCAGCGGTCGGGACAATTATGAAGCTTTCTTT. The full variable domain, its missing parts supplied by reference TRBV25-1 and TRBJ1-1, is EADIYQTPRYLVIGTGKKITLECSQTMGHDKMYWYQQDPGMELHLIHYSYGVNSTEKGDLSSESTVSRIRTEHFPLTLESARPSHTSQYLCASGRDNYEAFFGQGTRLTVV.

This clonotype was seen a handful of times. The chain employs TRBV6-1 and TRBJ2-3; D possibly corresponds to TRBD2 (5 bases). V lost 6 bases to trimming and J lost 5 bases, with 12 bases between them. CDR3 length: 13 residues. Germline CDR1 and CDR2: MNHNS and SASEGT. The chain's CDR3 is CASRRASLDTQYF. CDR3 nucleotides: TGTGCCAGCAGGCGGGCTAGTTTAGATACGCAGTATTTT.

The rearrangement links TRBV20-1 to TRBJ2-7, with 7 bases matching TRBD1. CDR1 and CDR2 (germline): DFQATT, SNEGSKA (reference sequence). The CDR3 is 14 residues long. The ends lost 5 bases at V and 2 bases at J; junction bases unmatched: 9. The CDR3 region has the DNA TGCAGTGCTTTGGGCGAGGGGGCACCCTACGAGCAGTACTTC. Protein: CSALGEGAPYEQYF.

This clonotype was observed a handful of times. The rearrangement joins TRBV20-1 to TRBJ1-1; no definite D call. The CDR3 spans 8 residues. Germline CDR1 is DFQATT and CDR2 is SNEGSKA (reference sequence). V lost 5 bases to trimming and J lost 11 bases, with 6 bases between them. The CDR3 DNA reads as TGCAGTGCTGGGAGGGCTTTCTTT. Translation: CSAGRAFF.

This clonotype turned up a few times. The V call is TRBV19, the J call TRBJ2-3; no firm D call. V lost 1 base, J lost 2 bases, and 7 bases lay in between. CDR1 and CDR2 from the germline V gene are LNHDA and SQIVND (reference sequence). CDR3 length: 14 residues. CDR3 amino acids: CASSIGLHTDTQYF. DNA of the CDR3: TGTGCCAGTAGTATAGGCCTACACACAGATACGCAGTATTTT. Variable domain in full (rest from reference TRBV19 and TRBJ2-3): DGGITQSPKYLFRKEGQNVTLSCEQNLNHDAMYWYRQDPGQGLRLIYYSQIVNDFQKGDIAEGYSVSREKKESFPLTVTSAQKNPTAFYLCASSIGLHTDTQYFGPGTRLTVL.

This clonotype was counted only a few times. The chain has TRBV5-4 and TRBJ1-1; D ambiguous. Between the trimmed V and J ends, which lost 1 base and 4 bases, there was a span of 11 bases. This CDR3 comprises 14 residues. Germline V gives CDR1 SGHNT, CDR2 YYREEE (reference sequence). CDR3 in amino acids: CASSLRAAGTEAFF. The CDR3 coding sequence is TGTGCCAGCAGCTTGCGGGCAGCGGGCACTGAAGCTTTCTTT. Variable domain in full (rest from reference TRBV5-4 and TRBJ1-1): ETGVTQSPTHLIKTRGQQVTLRCSSQSGHNTVSWYQQALGQGPQFIFQYYREEENGRGNFPPRFSGLQFPNYSSELNVNALELDDSALYLCASSLRAAGTEAFFGQGTRLTVV.

The CDR3 is CASSPGTVQKLFF. Written as DNA, the CDR3 is TGCGCCAGCAGCCCAGGGACAGTACAGAAACTGTTTTTT. The rearrangement joins TRBV4-1 to TRBJ1-4, with TRBD1 matching over 7 bases. The CDR3 totals 13 residues. Germline CDR1 is MGHRA and CDR2 is YSYEKL. V dropped 4 bases and J dropped 11; count of bases not matched to a gene: 7.

The V and J genes are TRBV6-4 and TRBJ2-1, with TRBD2 matching 11 bases. The CDR3 is made up of 16 amino acids. V lost 0 bases and J lost 5; bases outside the gene matches: 3. Per the germline V gene, CDR1 is MRHNA and CDR2 is SNTAGT. This chain's CDR3 is CASSDSGLAGHNEQFF. CDR3 sequence (DNA): TGTGCCAGCAGTGACTCAGGACTAGCGGGCCACAATGAGCAGTTCTTC.

This clonotype was counted a few times. The chain combines TRBV20-1 with TRBJ2-7; D perhaps matches TRBD1 (5 bases). V was clipped by 0 bases and J by 4 bases, with 13 bases between them. CDR1 and CDR2 from the germline V gene are DFQATT and SNEGSKA (reference sequence). The CDR3 is 14 residues long. This CDR3 reads CSARDQGRLYEQYF. As DNA, the CDR3 is TGCAGTGCTAGAGATCAGGGCAGACTGTACGAGCAGTACTTC.

The J gene is TRBJ2-7, the V gene TRBV7-9, with 8 positions matching TRBD2. Germline assignment: CDR1 SEHNR and CDR2 FQNEAQ (reference sequence). The CDR3 runs 19 residues. The junction had 16 bases not matched to a gene; V was cut back by 3 bases and J by 0 bases. CDR3 DNA: TGTGCCAGCAGCTTGTGGGGGGGGATTGCAGGGACTAGCTCCTACGAGCAGTACTTC. Amino acid sequence: CASSLWGGIAGTSSYEQYF. Supplemented by reference TRBV7-9 and TRBJ2-7, the full variable domain reads DTGVSQNPRHKITKRGQNVTFRCDPISEHNRLYWYRQTLGQGPEFLTYFQNEAQLEKSRLLSDRFSAERPKGSFSTLEIQRTEQGDSAMYLCASSLWGGIAGTSSYEQYFGPGTRLTVT.

The chain joins TRBV14 to TRBJ2-7; D not certain. Germline lookup yields CDR1 SGHDN and CDR2 FVKESK. Trimming took off 1 base at V and 10 bases at J, with 8 bases between the two ends. The CDR3 is made up of 11 amino acids. The DNA of the CDR3 is TGTGCCAGCAGCCAAGTGAAGAAACAGTACTTC. It translates to CASSQVKKQYF.